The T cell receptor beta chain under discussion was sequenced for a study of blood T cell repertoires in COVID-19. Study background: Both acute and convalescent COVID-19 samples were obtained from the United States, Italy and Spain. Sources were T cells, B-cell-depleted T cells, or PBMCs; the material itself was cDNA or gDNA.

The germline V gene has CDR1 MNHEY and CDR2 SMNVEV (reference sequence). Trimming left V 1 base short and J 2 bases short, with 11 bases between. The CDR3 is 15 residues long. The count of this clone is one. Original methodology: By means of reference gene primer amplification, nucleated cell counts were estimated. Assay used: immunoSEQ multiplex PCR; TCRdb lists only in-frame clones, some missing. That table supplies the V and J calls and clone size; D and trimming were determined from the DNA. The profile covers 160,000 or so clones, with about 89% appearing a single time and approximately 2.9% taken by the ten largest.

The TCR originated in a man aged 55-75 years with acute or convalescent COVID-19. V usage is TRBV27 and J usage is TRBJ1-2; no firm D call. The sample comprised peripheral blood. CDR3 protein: CASSLYPSRNYGYTF. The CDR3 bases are TGTGCCAGCAGTTTATATCCTAGCCGAAACTATGGCTACACCTTC.